This is a list of T cell receptor beta chains from one sample in a study of blood T cells in healthy people across ages. In TCRdb, the 5' RACE reads were re-called with MiXCR into one record per CDR3 protein. The table has 600,000 to 800,000 distinct CDR3 sequences, roughly half seen once; the top ten hold roughly 14%. Sequenced: blood. The receptors originated from a woman of 80 years or more in good health. Each CDR3 is given with its conserved first and last residue. Fields, in order: J gene, clone size, D gene, V gene, CDR3 length, CDR3 DNA, CDR3 protein. A D gene is named only where the DNA matches it firmly. Clone sizes are given selectively: once, few, many, or a class where the clone is expanded.

J gene: TRBJ2-3; clone size: NA; D gene: NA; V gene: TRBV12-3/TRBV12-4; CDR3 length: 11; CDR3 DNA: TGTGCCAGCACCATTATGAATACGCAGTATTTT; CDR3 protein: CASTIMNTQYF
J gene: TRBJ2-1; clone size: NA; D gene: TRBD2; V gene: TRBV12-3/TRBV12-4; CDR3 length: 15; CDR3 DNA: TGTGCCAGCAGGGATAGCGGGGTTCGGTACAATGAGCAGTTCTTC; CDR3 protein: CASRDSGVRYNEQFF
J gene: TRBJ2-7; clone size: few; D gene: TRBD2; V gene: TRBV29-1; CDR3 length: 16; CDR3 DNA: TGCAGCGTTGAAGATCGGCGGGGGGGCGGGTACAATGAGCAGTACTTC; CDR3 protein: CSVEDRRGGGYNEQYF
J gene: TRBJ2-5; clone size: NA; D gene: TRBD1; V gene: TRBV7-2; CDR3 length: 14; CDR3 DNA: TGTGCCAGCAGCAACCAGGGGGCTAAAGAGACCCAGTACTTC; CDR3 protein: CASSNQGAKETQYF
J gene: TRBJ2-7; clone size: few; D gene: TRBD1; V gene: TRBV20-1; CDR3 length: 14; CDR3 DNA: TGCAGTGCTAGGAGAGGGGGCTCCTACAATGAGCAGTACTTC; CDR3 protein: CSARRGGSYNEQYF
J gene: TRBJ1-2; clone size: few; D gene: NA; V gene: TRBV29-1; CDR3 length: 16; CDR3 DNA: TGCAGCGTTGAATCACAGCTAGCCCCCGCTAACTATGGCTACACCTTC; CDR3 protein: CSVESQLAPANYGYTF
J gene: TRBJ2-3; clone size: many; D gene: NA; V gene: TRBV20-1; CDR3 length: 17; CDR3 DNA: TGCAGTGCCAACTACGAGGGGACTCCACTCTACACAGATACGCAGTATTTT; CDR3 protein: CSANYEGTPLYTDTQYF
J gene: TRBJ2-5; clone size: many; D gene: NA; V gene: TRBV3-1; CDR3 length: 14; CDR3 DNA: TGTGCCAGCATCTCATCGGCGGTCCAAGAGACCCAGTACTTC; CDR3 protein: CASISSAVQETQYF
J gene: TRBJ2-2; clone size: NA; D gene: TRBD2; V gene: TRBV20-1; CDR3 length: 13; CDR3 DNA: TGCAGTGCTAGTCCGGCGGGAGGGGGGGAGCTGTTTTTT; CDR3 protein: CSASPAGGGELFF
J gene: TRBJ2-1; clone size: NA; D gene: TRBD1; V gene: TRBV5-1; CDR3 length: 16; CDR3 DNA: TGCGCCAGCAGCTCGACGGACAGGGGCTCCTACAATAAGCAGTTCTTC; CDR3 protein: CASSSTDRGSYNKQFF
J gene: TRBJ2-1; clone size: NA; D gene: NA; V gene: TRBV20-1; CDR3 length: 15; CDR3 DNA: TGCAGTGCTAGAGCCACGGTCAACACTCCCAATGAGCAGTTCTTC; CDR3 protein: CSARATVNTPNEQFF
J gene: TRBJ1-2; clone size: NA; D gene: TRBD1; V gene: TRBV29-1; CDR3 length: 13; CDR3 DNA: TGCAGCGTCCCGGGACAGGGGAACTATGGCTACACCTTC; CDR3 protein: CSVPGQGNYGYTF
J gene: TRBJ1-5; clone size: many; D gene: NA; V gene: TRBV6-5; CDR3 length: 15; CDR3 DNA: TGTGCCAGCAGTTACTCAGGGGACGGCGGCCAGCCCCAGCATTTT; CDR3 protein: CASSYSGDGGQPQHF
J gene: TRBJ2-1; clone size: NA; D gene: TRBD2; V gene: TRBV5-1; CDR3 length: 14; CDR3 DNA: TGCGCCAGCAGCCCTAGCGGGGGGAACAATGAGCAGTTCTTC; CDR3 protein: CASSPSGGNNEQFF
J gene: TRBJ2-5; clone size: NA; D gene: NA; V gene: TRBV3-1; CDR3 length: 15; CDR3 DNA: TGTACCAGCAGCCCAGATACGGCCAGCTCGGGGACCCAGTACTTC; CDR3 protein: CTSSPDTASSGTQYF
J gene: TRBJ1-1; clone size: few; D gene: NA; V gene: TRBV20-1; CDR3 length: 13; CDR3 DNA: TGCAGTGCTAGATCACAGGGTAACACTGAAGCTTTCTTT; CDR3 protein: CSARSQGNTEAFF
J gene: TRBJ2-3; clone size: few; D gene: NA; V gene: TRBV28; CDR3 length: 13; CDR3 DNA: TGTGCCAGCAGCCTTAGGAACACAGATACGCAGTATTTT; CDR3 protein: CASSLRNTDTQYF
J gene: TRBJ2-5; clone size: NA; D gene: TRBD1; V gene: TRBV3-1; CDR3 length: 14; CDR3 DNA: TGTGCCAGCAGCCAGCCGACAGGGGTCATGGAGCAGTACTTC; CDR3 protein: CASSQPTGVMEQYF
J gene: TRBJ2-7; clone size: many; D gene: TRBD2; V gene: TRBV28; CDR3 length: 16; CDR3 DNA: TGTGCCAGCAGCCCTCCCCCGGGAGGAATTACCTACGAGCAGTACTTC; CDR3 protein: CASSPPPGGITYEQYF
J gene: TRBJ2-3; clone size: NA; D gene: TRBD2; V gene: TRBV7-9; CDR3 length: 17; CDR3 DNA: TGTGCCAGCAGCCTTTCCTCTCGCGGGGGAAGCACAGATACGCAGTATTTT; CDR3 protein: CASSLSSRGGSTDTQYF
J gene: TRBJ1-6; clone size: NA; D gene: NA; V gene: TRBV7-9; CDR3 length: 17; CDR3 DNA: TGTGCCAGCAGCAAAAAACCGGATCCGGCCAACGGATCACCCCTCCACTTT; CDR3 protein: CASSKKPDPANGSPLHF
J gene: TRBJ2-7; clone size: NA; D gene: NA; V gene: TRBV12-3/TRBV12-4; CDR3 length: 15; CDR3 DNA: TGTGCCAGCAGTCCCGGGATGACCCCCTACAATGAGCAGTACTTC; CDR3 protein: CASSPGMTPYNEQYF
J gene: TRBJ1-5; clone size: many; D gene: NA; V gene: TRBV3-1; CDR3 length: 15; CDR3 DNA: TGTGCCAGCAGCCAAAGGTGGCAGGAAAATCAGCCCCAGCATTTT; CDR3 protein: CASSQRWQENQPQHF
J gene: TRBJ2-3; clone size: many; D gene: TRBD2; V gene: TRBV5-1; CDR3 length: 18; CDR3 DNA: TGCGCCAGCAGCCCGGGACCGGGACTACGTCCTAGCACAGATACGCAGTATTTT; CDR3 protein: CASSPGPGLRPSTDTQYF
J gene: TRBJ2-3; clone size: NA; D gene: NA; V gene: TRBV6-1; CDR3 length: 15; CDR3 DNA: TGTGCCAGCAATCCCATGCAGGGAGGCACAGATACGCAGTATTTT; CDR3 protein: CASNPMQGGTDTQYF
J gene: TRBJ2-2; clone size: few; D gene: TRBD2; V gene: TRBV7-9; CDR3 length: 13; CDR3 DNA: TGTGCCAGCGGGACTAGCGAACGCGGGGAGCTGTTTTTT; CDR3 protein: CASGTSERGELFF
J gene: TRBJ2-7; clone size: NA; D gene: TRBD1; V gene: TRBV4-3; CDR3 length: 17; CDR3 DNA: TGCGCCAGCAGCCAAGAGCCCGGGACAGGGATCCCCTACGAGCAGTACTTC; CDR3 protein: CASSQEPGTGIPYEQYF
J gene: TRBJ2-1; clone size: NA; D gene: TRBD2; V gene: TRBV7-9; CDR3 length: 16; CDR3 DNA: TGTGCCAGCAGCTTCGGGACTAGCGGGAGAGGTAATGAGCAGTTCTTC; CDR3 protein: CASSFGTSGRGNEQFF
J gene: TRBJ1-5; clone size: few; D gene: NA; V gene: TRBV2; CDR3 length: 16; CDR3 DNA: TGTGCCAGCAGAGCTATTCCGGGAGAAGGCAATCAGCCCCAGCATTTT; CDR3 protein: CASRAIPGEGNQPQHF
J gene: TRBJ1-5; clone size: NA; D gene: TRBD1; V gene: TRBV2; CDR3 length: 13; CDR3 DNA: TGTGCCAGCTTAGGACAGGCCAATCAGCCCCAGCATTTT; CDR3 protein: CASLGQANQPQHF
J gene: TRBJ2-7; clone size: NA; D gene: TRBD2; V gene: TRBV29-1; CDR3 length: 15; CDR3 DNA: TGCAGCGTTCGGGTTACGGGGGGACCCGCCTACGAGCAGTACTTC; CDR3 protein: CSVRVTGGPAYEQYF
J gene: TRBJ2-7; clone size: NA; D gene: NA; V gene: TRBV12-3/TRBV12-4; CDR3 length: 13; CDR3 DNA: TGCGCCAGCAGTCCCCAACCCGGAGGGGAGCAGTACTTC; CDR3 protein: CASSPQPGGEQYF
J gene: TRBJ2-3; clone size: NA; D gene: NA; V gene: TRBV5-1; CDR3 length: 14; CDR3 DNA: TGCGCCAGCAGCTTGGAACGGCCCACAGATACGCAGTATTTT; CDR3 protein: CASSLERPTDTQYF
J gene: TRBJ2-5; clone size: NA; D gene: NA; V gene: TRBV7-8; CDR3 length: 14; CDR3 DNA: TGTGCCAGCAGCGTGAGACGAGCTCAAGAGACCCAGTACTTC; CDR3 protein: CASSVRRAQETQYF
J gene: TRBJ1-2; clone size: many; D gene: NA; V gene: TRBV6-5; CDR3 length: 14; CDR3 DNA: TGTGCCAGCAGTTACTCGCCAGGGGCATATGGCTACACCTTC; CDR3 protein: CASSYSPGAYGYTF
J gene: TRBJ2-5; clone size: NA; D gene: NA; V gene: TRBV5-1; CDR3 length: 17; CDR3 DNA: TGCGCCAGCAGCTTGGGGGGCCGTGGTTATTCTCAAGAGACCCAGTACTTC; CDR3 protein: CASSLGGRGYSQETQYF
J gene: TRBJ2-7; clone size: NA; D gene: TRBD1; V gene: TRBV30; CDR3 length: 13; CDR3 DNA: TGTGCCTGGAGCCGGGACAGCACCTACGAGCAGTACTTC; CDR3 protein: CAWSRDSTYEQYF
J gene: TRBJ2-7; clone size: NA; D gene: NA; V gene: TRBV6-2/TRBV6-3; CDR3 length: 14; CDR3 DNA: TGTGCCAGCACCCTACACGTCGGGCTACGATCCCAGTACTTC; CDR3 protein: CASTLHVGLRSQYF
J gene: TRBJ2-3; clone size: few; D gene: NA; V gene: TRBV14; CDR3 length: 17; CDR3 DNA: TGTGCCAGCAGCAGACGGACCATTCGAGAGGGCACAGATACGCAGTATTTT; CDR3 protein: CASSRRTIREGTDTQYF
J gene: TRBJ2-7; clone size: many; D gene: NA; V gene: TRBV27; CDR3 length: 16; CDR3 DNA: TGTGCCAGCAGTTTAGGTACTAGCTCCCCCTCCTACGAGCAGTACTTC; CDR3 protein: CASSLGTSSPSYEQYF
J gene: TRBJ2-7; clone size: NA; D gene: NA; V gene: TRBV5-1; CDR3 length: 13; CDR3 DNA: TGCGCCAGCAGCTTGGAAGGAGGCTTCGAGCAGTACTTC; CDR3 protein: CASSLEGGFEQYF
J gene: TRBJ1-2; clone size: NA; D gene: TRBD1; V gene: TRBV4-3; CDR3 length: 15; CDR3 DNA: TGCGCCAGCAGCCAGCTACAGGGGGAGAACTATGGCTACACCTTC; CDR3 protein: CASSQLQGENYGYTF
J gene: TRBJ2-1; clone size: NA; D gene: TRBD2; V gene: TRBV20-1; CDR3 length: 18; CDR3 DNA: TGCAGTGCTAGTGGGGCCGTAAATACTAGCGGGGGCCTCAATGAGCAGTTCTTC; CDR3 protein: CSASGAVNTSGGLNEQFF
J gene: TRBJ2-5; clone size: NA; D gene: NA; V gene: TRBV11-1; CDR3 length: 13; CDR3 DNA: TGTGCCAGCAGCTTAGAGCCAAGAGAGACCCAGTACTTC; CDR3 protein: CASSLEPRETQYF
J gene: TRBJ2-7; clone size: NA; D gene: TRBD2; V gene: TRBV6-6; CDR3 length: 15; CDR3 DNA: TGTGCCAGCAGTCTGCGACAGCTCGGGGGGAACGAGCAGTACTTC; CDR3 protein: CASSLRQLGGNEQYF
J gene: TRBJ1-2; clone size: NA; D gene: NA; V gene: TRBV29-1; CDR3 length: 8; CDR3 DNA: TGCGGGGGGGAAGGCTACACCTTC; CDR3 protein: CGGEGYTF